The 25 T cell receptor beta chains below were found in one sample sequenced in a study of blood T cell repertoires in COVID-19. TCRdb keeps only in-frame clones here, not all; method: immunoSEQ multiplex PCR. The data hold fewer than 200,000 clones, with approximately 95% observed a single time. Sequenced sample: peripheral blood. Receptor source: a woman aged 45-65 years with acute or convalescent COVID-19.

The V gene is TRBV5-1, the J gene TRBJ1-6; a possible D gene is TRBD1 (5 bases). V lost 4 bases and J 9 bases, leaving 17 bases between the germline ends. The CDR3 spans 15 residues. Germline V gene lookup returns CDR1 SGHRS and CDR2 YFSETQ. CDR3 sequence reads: CASSPWEGWVSPLHF. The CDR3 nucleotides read TGCGCCAGCAGCCCTTGGGAGGGGTGGGTTTCACCCCTCCACTTT. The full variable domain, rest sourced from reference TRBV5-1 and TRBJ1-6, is KAGVTQTPRYLIKTRGQQVTLSCSPISGHRSVSWYQQTPGQGLQFLFEYFSETQRNKGNFPGRFSGRQFSNSRSEMNVSTLELGDSALYLCASSPWEGWVSPLHFGNGTRLTVT.

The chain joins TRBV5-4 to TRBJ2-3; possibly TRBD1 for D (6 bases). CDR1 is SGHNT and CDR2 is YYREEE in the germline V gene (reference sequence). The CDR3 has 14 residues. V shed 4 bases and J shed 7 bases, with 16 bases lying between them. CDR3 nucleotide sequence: TGTGCCAGCAGCAAGGACAGTACCACGAATACGCAGTATTTT. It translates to CASSKDSTTNTQYF.

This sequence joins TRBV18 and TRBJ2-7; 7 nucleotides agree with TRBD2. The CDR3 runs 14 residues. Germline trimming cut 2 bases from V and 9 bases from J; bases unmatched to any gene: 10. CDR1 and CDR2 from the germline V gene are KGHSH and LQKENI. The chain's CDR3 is CASSPGGGPGRQYF. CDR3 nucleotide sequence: TGTGCCAGCTCACCAGGGGGAGGGCCCGGCAGGCAGTACTTC.

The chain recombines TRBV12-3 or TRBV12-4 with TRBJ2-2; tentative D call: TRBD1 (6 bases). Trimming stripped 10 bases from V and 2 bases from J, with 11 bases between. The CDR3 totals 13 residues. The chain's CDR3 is CATSGTNTGELFF. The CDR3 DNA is TGTGCCACGTCCGGGACAAACACCGGGGAGCTGTTTTTT.

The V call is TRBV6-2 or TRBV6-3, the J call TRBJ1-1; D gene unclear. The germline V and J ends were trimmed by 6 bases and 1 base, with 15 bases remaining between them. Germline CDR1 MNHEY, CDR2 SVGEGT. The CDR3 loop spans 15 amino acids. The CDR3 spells CASSQILEWNTEAFF. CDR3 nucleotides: TGTGCCAGCAGCCAGATTTTGGAGTGGAACACTGAAGCTTTCTTT.

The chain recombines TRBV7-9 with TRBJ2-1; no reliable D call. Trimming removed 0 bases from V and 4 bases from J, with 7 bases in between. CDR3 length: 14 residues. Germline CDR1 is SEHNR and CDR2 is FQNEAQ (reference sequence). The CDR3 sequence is CASSLASSYNEQFF. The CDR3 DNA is TGTGCCAGCAGCTTAGCTAGCTCGTACAATGAGCAGTTCTTC.

The CDR3 coding sequence is TGTGCCAGCAGCACGGGGGGTCAAGAGACCCAGTACTTC. Translated, it gives CASSTGGQETQYF. The chain carries TRBV12-3 or TRBV12-4 and TRBJ2-5; TRBD2 aligns across 7 bases. This CDR3 has 13 amino acids. After removal of 6 bases from V and 2 bases from J, the junction contained 3 bases not matched to a gene.

CDR3: CASSLSPGGSGNTIYF. In nucleotides, the CDR3 is TGTGCCAGCAGTTTGTCCCCAGGGGGCTCGGGAAACACCATATATTTT. This chain connects TRBV28 to TRBJ1-3, with 8 bases fitting TRBD1. The ends lost 3 bases at V and 4 bases at J; junction bases unmatched: 8. This CDR3 is built from 16 residues. The germline V gene has CDR1 MDHEN and CDR2 SYDVKM. The full variable domain, rest sourced from reference TRBV28 and TRBJ1-3, is DVKVTQSSRYLVKRTGEKVFLECVQDMDHENMFWYRQDPGLGLRLIYFSYDVKMKEKGDIPEGYSVSREKKERFSLILESASTNQTSMYLCASSLSPGGSGNTIYFGEGSWLTVV.

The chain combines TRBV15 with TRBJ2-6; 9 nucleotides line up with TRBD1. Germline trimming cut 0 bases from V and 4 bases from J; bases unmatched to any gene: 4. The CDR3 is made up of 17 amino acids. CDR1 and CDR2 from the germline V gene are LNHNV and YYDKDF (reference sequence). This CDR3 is CATSREGTGSGANVLTF. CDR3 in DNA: TGTGCCACCAGCAGAGAAGGGACAGGGTCAGGGGCCAACGTCCTGACTTTC.

CDR3 sequence (DNA): TGTGCCAGCTCACCCCGAGAGGCCTCTGGAAACACCATATATTTT. Protein product: CASSPREASGNTIYF. The chain recombines TRBV18 with TRBJ1-3; D unclear. V lost 3 bases and J 0 bases, leaving 9 bases between the germline ends. The CDR3 totals 15 residues. Germline values: CDR1 KGHSH, CDR2 LQKENI.

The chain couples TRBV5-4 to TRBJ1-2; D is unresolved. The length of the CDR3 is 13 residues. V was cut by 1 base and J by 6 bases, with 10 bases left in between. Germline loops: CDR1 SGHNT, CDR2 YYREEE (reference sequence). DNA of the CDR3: TGTGCCAGCAGCTTGAACAGAGCAAATGGCTACACCTTC. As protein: CASSLNRANGYTF.

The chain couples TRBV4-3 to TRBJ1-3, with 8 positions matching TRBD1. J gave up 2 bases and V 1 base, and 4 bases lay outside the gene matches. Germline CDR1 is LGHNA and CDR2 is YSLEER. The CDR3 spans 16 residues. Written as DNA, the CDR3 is TGCGCCAGCAGCCAAGCAGGGGGCAGGACTGGAAACACCATATATTTT. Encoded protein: CASSQAGGRTGNTIYF.

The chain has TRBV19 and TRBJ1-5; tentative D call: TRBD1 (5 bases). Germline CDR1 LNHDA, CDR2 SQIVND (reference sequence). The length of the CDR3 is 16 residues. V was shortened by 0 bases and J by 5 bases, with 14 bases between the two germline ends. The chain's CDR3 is CASSIDLGRVDQPQHF. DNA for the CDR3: TGTGCCAGTAGTATAGATCTGGGCAGGGTGGATCAGCCCCAGCATTTT.

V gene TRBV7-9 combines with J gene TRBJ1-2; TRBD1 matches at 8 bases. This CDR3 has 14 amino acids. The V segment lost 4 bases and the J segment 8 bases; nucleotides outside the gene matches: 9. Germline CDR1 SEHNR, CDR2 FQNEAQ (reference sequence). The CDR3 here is CASSSTGEWGGYTF. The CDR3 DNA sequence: TGTGCCAGCAGCTCGACAGGGGAATGGGGCGGCTACACCTTC.

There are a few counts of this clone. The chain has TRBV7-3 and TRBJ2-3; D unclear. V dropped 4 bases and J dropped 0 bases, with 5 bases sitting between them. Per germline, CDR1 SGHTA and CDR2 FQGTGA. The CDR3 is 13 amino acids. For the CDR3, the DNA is TGTGCCAGCAGCTCTTCTAGCACAGATACGCAGTATTTT. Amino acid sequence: CASSSSSTDTQYF.

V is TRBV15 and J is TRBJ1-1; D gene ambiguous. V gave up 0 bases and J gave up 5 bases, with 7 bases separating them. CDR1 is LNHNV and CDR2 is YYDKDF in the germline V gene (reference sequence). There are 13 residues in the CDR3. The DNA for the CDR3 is TGTGCCACCAGCAGAGACAGGTATACTGAAGCTTTCTTT. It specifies CATSRDRYTEAFF.

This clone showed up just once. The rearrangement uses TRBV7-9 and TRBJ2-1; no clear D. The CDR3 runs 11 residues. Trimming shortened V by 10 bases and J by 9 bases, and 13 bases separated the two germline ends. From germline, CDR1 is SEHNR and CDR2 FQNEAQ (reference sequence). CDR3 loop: CATPTRVEQFF. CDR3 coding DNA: TGTGCCACCCCGACCCGGGTTGAGCAGTTCTTC.

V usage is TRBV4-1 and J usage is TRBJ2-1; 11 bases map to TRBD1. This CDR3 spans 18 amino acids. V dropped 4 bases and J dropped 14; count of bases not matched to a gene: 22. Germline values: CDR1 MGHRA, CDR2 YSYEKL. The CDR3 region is CASSLGGPGTGGLKGKFF. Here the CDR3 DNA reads TGCGCCAGCAGCCTCGGGGGCCCTGGGACAGGGGGGCTTAAAGGGAAGTTCTTC.

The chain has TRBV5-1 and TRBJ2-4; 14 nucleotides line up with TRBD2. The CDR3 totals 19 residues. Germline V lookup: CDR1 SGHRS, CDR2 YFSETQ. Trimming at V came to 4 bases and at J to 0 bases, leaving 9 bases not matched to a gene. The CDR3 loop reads CASSTSTSGRASAKNIQYF. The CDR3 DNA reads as TGCGCCAGCAGCACCTCGACTAGCGGGAGGGCCTCAGCCAAAAACATTCAGTACTTC. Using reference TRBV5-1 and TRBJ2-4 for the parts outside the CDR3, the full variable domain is KAGVTQTPRYLIKTRGQQVTLSCSPISGHRSVSWYQQTPGQGLQFLFEYFSETQRNKGNFPGRFSGRQFSNSRSEMNVSTLELGDSALYLCASSTSTSGRASAKNIQYFGAGTRLSVL.

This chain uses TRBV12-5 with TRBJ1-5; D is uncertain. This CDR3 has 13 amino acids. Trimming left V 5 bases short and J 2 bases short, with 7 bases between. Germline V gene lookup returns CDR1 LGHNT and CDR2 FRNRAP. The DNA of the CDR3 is TGTGCTAGTGGTCCCGGGGGCAATCAGCCCCAGCATTTT. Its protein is CASGPGGNQPQHF.

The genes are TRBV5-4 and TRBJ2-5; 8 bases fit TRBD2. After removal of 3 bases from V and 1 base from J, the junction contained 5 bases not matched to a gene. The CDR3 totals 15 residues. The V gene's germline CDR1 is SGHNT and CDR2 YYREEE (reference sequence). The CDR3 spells CASSSRGGPQETQYF. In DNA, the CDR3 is TGTGCCAGCAGCTCCCGCGGGGGGCCCCAAGAGACCCAGTACTTC. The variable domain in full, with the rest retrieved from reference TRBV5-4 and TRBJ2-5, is ETGVTQSPTHLIKTRGQQVTLRCSSQSGHNTVSWYQQALGQGPQFIFQYYREEENGRGNFPPRFSGLQFPNYSSELNVNALELDDSALYLCASSSRGGPQETQYFGPGTRLLVL.

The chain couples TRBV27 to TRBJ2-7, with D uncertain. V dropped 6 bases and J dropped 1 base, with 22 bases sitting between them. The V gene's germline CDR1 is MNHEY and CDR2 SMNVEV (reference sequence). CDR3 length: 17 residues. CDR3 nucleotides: TGTGCCAGCAGCCCTCTACTGGGTGCCAGGCGTTCCTACGAGCAGTACTTC. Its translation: CASSPLLGARRSYEQYF.

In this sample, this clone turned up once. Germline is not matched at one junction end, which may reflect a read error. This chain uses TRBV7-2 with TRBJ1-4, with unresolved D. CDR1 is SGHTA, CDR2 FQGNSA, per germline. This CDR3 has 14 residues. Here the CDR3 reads CASSLVGPGKKLFF. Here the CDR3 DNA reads TGTGCCAGCAGTTTAGTCGGCCCGGGGAAAAAACTGTTTTTT.

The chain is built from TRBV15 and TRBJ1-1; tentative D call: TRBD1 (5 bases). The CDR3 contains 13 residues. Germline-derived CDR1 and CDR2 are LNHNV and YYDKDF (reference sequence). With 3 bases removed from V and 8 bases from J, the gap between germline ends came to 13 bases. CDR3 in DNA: TGTGCCACCAGCAGGATTCAGGGTTTCGAAGCTTTCTTT. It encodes CATSRIQGFEAFF. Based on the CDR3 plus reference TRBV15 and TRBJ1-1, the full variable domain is DAMVIQNPRYQVTQFGKPVTLSCSQTLNHNVMYWYQQKSSQAPKLLFHYYDKDFNNEADTPDNFQSRRPNTSFCFLDIRSPGLGDTAMYLCATSRIQGFEAFFGQGTRLTVV.

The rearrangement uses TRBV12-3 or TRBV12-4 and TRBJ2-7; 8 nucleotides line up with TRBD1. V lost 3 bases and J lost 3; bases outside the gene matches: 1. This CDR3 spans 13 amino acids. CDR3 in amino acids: CASSFGQGYEQYF. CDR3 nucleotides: TGTGCCAGCAGTTTCGGACAGGGCTACGAGCAGTACTTC.